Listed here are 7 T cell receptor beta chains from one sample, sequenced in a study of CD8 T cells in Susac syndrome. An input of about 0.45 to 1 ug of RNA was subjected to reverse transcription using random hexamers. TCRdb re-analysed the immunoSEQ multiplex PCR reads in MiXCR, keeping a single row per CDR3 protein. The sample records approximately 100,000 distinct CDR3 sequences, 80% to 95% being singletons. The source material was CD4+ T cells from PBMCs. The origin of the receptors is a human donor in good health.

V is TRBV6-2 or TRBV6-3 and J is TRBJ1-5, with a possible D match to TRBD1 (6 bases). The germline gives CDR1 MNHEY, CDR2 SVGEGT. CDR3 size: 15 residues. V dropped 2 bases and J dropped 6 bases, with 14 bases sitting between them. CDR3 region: CASSYASTGTQPQHF. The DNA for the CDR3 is TGTGCCAGCAGTTACGCCTCCACAGGGACTCAGCCCCAGCATTTT.

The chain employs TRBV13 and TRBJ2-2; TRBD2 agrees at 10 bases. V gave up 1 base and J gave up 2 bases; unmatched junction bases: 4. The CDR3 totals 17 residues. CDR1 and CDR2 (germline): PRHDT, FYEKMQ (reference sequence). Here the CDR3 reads CASSLVPSGGNTGELFF. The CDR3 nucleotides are TGTGCCAGCAGCTTAGTTCCTAGCGGGGGCAACACCGGGGAGCTGTTTTTT.

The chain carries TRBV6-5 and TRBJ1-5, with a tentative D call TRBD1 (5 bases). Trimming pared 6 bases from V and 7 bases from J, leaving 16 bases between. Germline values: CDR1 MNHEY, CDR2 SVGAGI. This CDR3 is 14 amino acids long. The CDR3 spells CASRPDSLGQPQHF. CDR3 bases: TGTGCCAGCAGACCCGACAGTCTCGGGCAGCCCCAGCATTTT.

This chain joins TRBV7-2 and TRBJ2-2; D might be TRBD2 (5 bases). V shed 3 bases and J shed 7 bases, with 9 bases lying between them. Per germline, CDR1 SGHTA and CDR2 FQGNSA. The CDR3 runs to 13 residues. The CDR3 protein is CASSFKGSGELFF. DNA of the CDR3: TGTGCCAGCAGCTTCAAAGGGAGCGGGGAGCTGTTTTTT.

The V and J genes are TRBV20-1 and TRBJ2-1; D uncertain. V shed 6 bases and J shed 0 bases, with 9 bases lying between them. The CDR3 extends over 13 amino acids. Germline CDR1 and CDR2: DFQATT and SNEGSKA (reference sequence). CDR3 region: CSAGVNSYNEQFF. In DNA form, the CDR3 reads TGCAGTGCCGGAGTCAACTCCTACAATGAGCAGTTCTTC.

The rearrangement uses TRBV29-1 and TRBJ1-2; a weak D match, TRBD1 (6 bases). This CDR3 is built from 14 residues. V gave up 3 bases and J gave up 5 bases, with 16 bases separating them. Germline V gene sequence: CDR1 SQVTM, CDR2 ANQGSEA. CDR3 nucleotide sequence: TGCAGCGTTGACTTGGACCAAGGGGGGTATGGCTACACCTTC. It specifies CSVDLDQGGYGYTF.

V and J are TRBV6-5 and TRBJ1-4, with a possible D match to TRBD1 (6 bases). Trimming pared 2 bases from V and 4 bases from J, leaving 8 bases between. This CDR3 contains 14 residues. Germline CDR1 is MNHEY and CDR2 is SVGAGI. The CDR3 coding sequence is TGTGCCAGCAGTTACAGGGGGGTTAATGAAAAACTGTTTTTT. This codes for CASSYRGVNEKLFF.